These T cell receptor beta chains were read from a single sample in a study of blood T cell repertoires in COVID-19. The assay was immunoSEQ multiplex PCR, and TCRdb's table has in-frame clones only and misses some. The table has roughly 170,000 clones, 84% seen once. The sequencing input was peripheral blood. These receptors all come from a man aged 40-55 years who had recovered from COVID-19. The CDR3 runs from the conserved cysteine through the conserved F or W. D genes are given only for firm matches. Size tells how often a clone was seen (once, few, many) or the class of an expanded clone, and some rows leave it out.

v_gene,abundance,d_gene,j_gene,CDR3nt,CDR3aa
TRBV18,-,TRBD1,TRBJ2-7,TGTGCCAGCTCACCTTGGCAGGGGGCGTTTGAGCAGTACTTC,CASSPWQGAFEQYF
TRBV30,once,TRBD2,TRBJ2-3,TGTGCCTGGAGTGTACGGACTAGCGGTTTAATGTCAGATACGCAGTATTTT,CAWSVRTSGLMSDTQYF
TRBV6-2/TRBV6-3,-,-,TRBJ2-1,TGTGCCAGCAGTTCGTCTCGGGGTGGCTCCTACAATGAGCAGTTCTTC,CASSSSRGGSYNEQFF
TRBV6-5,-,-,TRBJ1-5,TGTGCCAGCAGGGACAATCTTAATCAGCCCCAGCATTTT,CASRDNLNQPQHF
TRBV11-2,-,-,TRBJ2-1,TGTGCCAGCAGCTTAGGACGCGGCGGGGTAGAGGAGCAGTTCTTC,CASSLGRGGVEEQFF
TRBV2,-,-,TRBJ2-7,TGTGCCAGCAGTGAGAATACAGGCTTCTACGAGCAGTACTTC,CASSENTGFYEQYF
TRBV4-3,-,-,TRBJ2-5,TGCGCCAGCAGCCAAGAGTTCGCCCGAACGAAACAGGAGACCCAGTACTTC,CASSQEFARTKQETQYF
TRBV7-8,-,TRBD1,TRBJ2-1,TGTGCCAGCAGCTCTACAGGGGTCAATGAGCAGTTCTTC,CASSSTGVNEQFF
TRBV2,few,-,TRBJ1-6,TGTGCCTTACAGGGAGTAGTGAATTCACCCCTCCACTTT,CALQGVVNSPLHF
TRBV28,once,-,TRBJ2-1,TGTGCCAGCAGTTTAAGTCAGGGGGGCAATGAGCAGTTCTTC,CASSLSQGGNEQFF